The 15 T cell receptor beta chains reported below all come from one sample, sequenced in a study of blood T cell repertoires in COVID-19. The assay was immunoSEQ multiplex PCR, and TCRdb's table has in-frame clones only and misses some. The sample has about 270,000 clones, approximately 86% seen once. Material: peripheral blood. These TCRs come from a man aged 35-49 years with active or convalescent COVID-19.

The rearrangement joins TRBV5-4 to TRBJ1-1, with D perhaps matching TRBD1 (6 bases). The V end lost 4 bases, the J end lost 6 bases, and 19 bases lay between the germline ends. In germline, CDR1 is SGHNT, CDR2 YYREEE (reference sequence). The CDR3 runs to 15 residues. The DNA of the CDR3 is TGTGCCAGCAGCCCTGCCGGGGTAGCAGGGGCTGAAGCTTTCTTT. Protein sequence: CASSPAGVAGAEAFF.

This rearrangement joins TRBV7-2 to TRBJ1-6; 12 bases fit TRBD1. Germline assignment: CDR1 SGHTA and CDR2 FQGNSA. Unmatched junction bases numbered 7, after V lost 5 bases and J lost 11 bases. The CDR3 consists of 15 residues. The CDR3 bases are TGTGCCAGCAGCCCTGGGACAGGGGGCTGGCCACCCCTCCACTTT. Translated, it gives CASSPGTGGWPPLHF.

The V call is TRBV6-6, the J call TRBJ2-1, with D possibly being TRBD2 (6 bases). V gave up 6 bases and J gave up 0 bases, with 12 bases separating them. Germline lookup yields CDR1 MNHNY and CDR2 SVGAGI (reference sequence). CDR3 length equals 15 residues. The CDR3 DNA reads as TGTGCCAGCAGGAAGGGAGGTCCCTCCTACAATGAGCAGTTCTTC. Translated: CASRKGGPSYNEQFF.

This chain connects TRBV5-1 to TRBJ1-6, with D possibly being TRBD1 (6 bases). Germline V gives CDR1 SGHRS, CDR2 YFSETQ. Trimming pared 0 bases from V and 4 bases from J, leaving 8 bases between. The CDR3 extends over 15 amino acids. The CDR3 nucleotides are TGCGCCAGCAGCTTGGACAGGGATTATAATTCACCCCTCCACTTT. Protein sequence: CASSLDRDYNSPLHF.

The rearrangement links TRBV18 to TRBJ2-7; a possible D gene is TRBD1 (5 bases). The germline CDR1 and CDR2 sequences are KGHSH and LQKENI. The CDR3 sequence is 14 residues long. The V gene lost 1 base and the J gene lost 7 bases, with 14 bases spanning the gap. CDR3 sequence reads: CASSPQAGYREQYF. The DNA of the CDR3 is TGTGCCAGCTCACCACAGGCAGGGTACAGAGAGCAGTACTTC.

V gene TRBV6-1 combines with J gene TRBJ2-1, with 7 bases identical to TRBD1. From germline, CDR1 is MNHNS and CDR2 SASEGT. The CDR3 spans 13 residues. V gave up 3 bases and J gave up 10 bases; unmatched junction bases: 6. The CDR3 DNA is TGTGCCAGCAGTGAGAGGACAGGCGGCGAGCAGTTCTTC. This encodes CASSERTGGEQFF.

This chain uses TRBV11-2 with TRBJ2-5; the match to TRBD2 covers 7 bases. V lost 3 bases and J lost 4; bases outside the gene matches: 2. This CDR3 spans 13 amino acids. Germline V CDR1 and CDR2: SGHAT, FQNNGV. The CDR3, as DNA: TGTGCCAGCAGCTTCGGCGGGGGAGAGACCCAGTACTTC. Its protein is CASSFGGGETQYF.

The CDR3 loop is CASSYQLDRANGYTF. DNA for the CDR3: TGTGCCAGCAGTTACCAGTTAGACAGGGCTAATGGCTACACCTTC. The J gene is TRBJ1-2, the V gene TRBV6-5; 7 bases agree with TRBD1. CDR3 size: 15 residues. Germline assignment: CDR1 MNHEY and CDR2 SVGAGI. With 2 bases clipped from V and 6 bases from J, the junction kept 9 bases outside the gene matches.

V is TRBV5-6 and J is TRBJ2-7; TRBD1 might be the D (6 bases). The CDR3 is 12 residues long. CDR1 and CDR2 from the germline V gene are SGHDT and YYEEEE. With 4 bases removed from V and 3 bases from J, the gap between germline ends came to 8 bases. The CDR3 bases are TGTGCCAGCAGCCTACAGGGCTACGAGCAGTACTTC. It encodes CASSLQGYEQYF.

This chain connects TRBV28 to TRBJ2-7; a weak D match, TRBD2 (6 bases). V shed 8 bases and J shed 2 bases, with 13 bases lying between them. The CDR3 sequence is 13 residues long. Germline loops: CDR1 MDHEN, CDR2 SYDVKM. Here the CDR3 DNA reads TGTGCCAGCCGTGGCAGGGAGGCCTACGAGCAGTACTTC. Its translation is CASRGREAYEQYF.

The rearrangement uses TRBV19 and TRBJ2-1; 11 bases align to TRBD2. Losses at the gene ends were 5 bases for V and 6 bases for J; bases not matched to a gene: 3. The V gene's germline CDR1 is LNHDA and CDR2 SQIVND (reference sequence). The CDR3 totals 14 residues. In DNA, the CDR3 is TGTGCCAGTAGTTTGACTAGCGGGGCCAATGAGCAGTTCTTC. Its protein is CASSLTSGANEQFF. The whole variable domain, remainder taken from reference TRBV19 and TRBJ2-1, is DGGITQSPKYLFRKEGQNVTLSCEQNLNHDAMYWYRQDPGQGLRLIYYSQIVNDFQKGDIAEGYSVSREKKESFPLTVTSAQKNPTAFYLCASSLTSGANEQFFGPGTRLTVL.

This chain links TRBV2 with TRBJ2-1, with 7 nucleotides matching TRBD2. The CDR3 length is 15 residues. CDR1 is SNHLY, CDR2 FYNNEI, per germline. The J segment lost 0 bases and the V segment lost 6 bases, leaving 5 bases of the junction unmatched. CDR3 in DNA: TGTGCCAGCAGACTGGGGGGGAGCTCCTACAATGAGCAGTTCTTC. It translates to CASRLGGSSYNEQFF.

This chain links TRBV2 with TRBJ2-7; weak D call: TRBD1 (6 bases). The CDR3 covers 14 residues. Germline assignment: CDR1 SNHLY and CDR2 FYNNEI. V was pared by 7 bases and J by 0 bases, with 13 bases between. The CDR3 DNA is TGTGCCAGCAAAAGACAGGAGAGCTCCTACGAGCAGTACTTC. Residues: CASKRQESSYEQYF.

The chain links TRBV6-6 to TRBJ2-3, with a weak D call TRBD2 (5 bases). The germline CDR1 and CDR2 sequences are MNHNY and SVGAGI (reference sequence). V was pared by 6 bases and J by 8 bases, with 12 bases between. The CDR3 consists of 12 residues. CDR3 DNA: TGTGCCAGCAGCTCTCCGGGAAGTACGCAGTATTTT. Its translation: CASSSPGSTQYF.

The V and J genes are TRBV9 and TRBJ2-7; 9 bases are shared with TRBD2. The junction had 14 bases not matched to a gene; V was cut back by 5 bases and J by 5 bases. The CDR3 consists of 16 residues. CDR1 and CDR2 (germline): SGDLS, YYNGEE. The CDR3 region has the DNA TGTGCCAGCAGTATAGGGGCTAGCGGGAACCTGGACGAGCAGTACTTC. Its protein is CASSIGASGNLDEQYF.